The 20 T cell receptor beta chains listed next were all sequenced from one sample in a study of glioma-infiltrating T cells. TCR alpha and beta CDR3 regions were amplified from RNA using iRepertoire nested multiplex PCR. TCRdb re-analysed the multiplex PCR reads in MiXCR, keeping a single row per CDR3 protein. This table holds approximately 110,000 distinct CDR3 sequences, roughly 23% found once. Sequences were obtained from glioma tissue, nonneoplastic brain tissue, or PBMCs (not recorded which). All receptors come from a human donor with low-grade glioma or glioblastoma, undergoing nonglioma brain surgery, or in good health (not recorded which).

This clonotype showed up many times. The chain is built from TRBV27 and TRBJ1-2, with D possibly matching TRBD1 (5 bases). Germline assignment: CDR1 MNHEY and CDR2 SMNVEV (reference sequence). Trimming left V 2 bases short and J 6 bases short, with 10 bases between. CDR3 length: 13 residues. CDR3 DNA sequence: TGTGCCAGCAGTTTAGGGCAGGGCAATGGCTACACCTTC. Amino acid sequence: CASSLGQGNGYTF.

This clonotype has ten or more counts. The J gene is TRBJ1-1, the V gene TRBV27; a weak D match, TRBD1 (6 bases). The germline gives CDR1 MNHEY, CDR2 SMNVEV (reference sequence). The CDR3 is made up of 13 amino acids. The germline V and J ends were trimmed by 4 bases and 2 bases, with 8 bases remaining between them. The CDR3 nucleotides read TGTGCCAGCAGTTGGACAGCTAACACTGAAGCTTTCTTT. The encoded protein is CASSWTANTEAFF.

Concerning this clonotype itself: A much larger clone differs by one base, so this may be a read error. This chain joins TRBV20-1 and TRBJ2-7; TRBD2 aligns across 9 bases. Germline lookup yields CDR1 DFQATT and CDR2 SNEGSKA (reference sequence). CDR3 length equals 14 residues. The V and J ends lost 6 bases and 3 bases, in that order; junction bases with no gene match: 9. The CDR3 bases are TGCAGTGCCCGTCCGACTAGCGGATGCTACGAGCAGTACTTC. This sequence encodes CSARPTSGCYEQYF.

Ten or more counts support this clonotype. The chain employs TRBV7-2 and TRBJ1-5; a possible D gene is TRBD1 (5 bases). The CDR3 totals 16 residues. The germline V and J ends were trimmed by 4 bases and 1 base, with 14 bases remaining between them. Germline assignment: CDR1 SGHTA and CDR2 FQGNSA. CDR3 coding DNA: TGTGCCAGCAGCTCCCCAACGGGGGGGAGCAATCAGCCCCAGCATTTT. As protein: CASSSPTGGSNQPQHF.

This clonotype occurred many times. This chain joins TRBV12-3 or TRBV12-4 and TRBJ1-6, with unresolved D. The CDR3 covers 14 residues. Trimming stripped 5 bases from V and 5 bases from J, with 10 bases between. The CDR3 bases are TGTGCCAGCAGTCGGGCAGCCAATAATTCACCCCTCCACTTT. Its protein product is CASSRAANNSPLHF.

This clonotype was recorded many times. The V gene is TRBV7-9, the J gene TRBJ2-3; 12 bases line up with TRBD2. Germline V CDR1 and CDR2: SEHNR, FQNEAQ (reference sequence). CDR3 length: 18 residues. Trimming removed 3 bases from V and 5 bases from J; junction bases left unmatched: 12. For the CDR3, the DNA is TGTGCCAGCAGCTTGCCCCCGAGACTAGCGGGAGTGAAAGATACGCAGTATTTT. It specifies CASSLPPRLAGVKDTQYF.

A word on this clonotype: This may be a read error: a much more frequent sequence differs by one nucleotide. The chain links TRBV2 to TRBJ1-3; D not resolved. CDR3 size: 15 residues. The germline CDR1 and CDR2 sequences are SNHLY and FYNNEI. The CDR3 DNA reads TGTTCCAGCAGTGAAGAAGAGCCCGGAGGCGGGACCATATATTTT. Protein sequence: CSSSEEEPGGGTIYF.

The chain has TRBV7-3 and TRBJ2-1; D not certain. The CDR3 is made up of 15 amino acids. Germline CDR1 and CDR2: SGHTA and FQGTGA. Trimming shortened V by 6 bases and J by 0 bases, and 12 bases separated the two germline ends. CDR3 sequence reads: CASRAMAVSYNEQFF. The CDR3 nucleotides read TGTGCCAGCAGGGCCATGGCGGTCTCCTACAATGAGCAGTTCTTC. The whole variable domain, filled in from reference TRBV7-3 and TRBJ2-1, reads GAGVSQTPSNKVTEKGKYVELRCDPISGHTALYWYRQSLGQGPEFLIYFQGTGAADDSGLPNDRFFAVRPEGSVSTLKIQRTERGDSAVYLCASRAMAVSYNEQFFGPGTRLTVL.

Only a few counts were recorded for this clonotype. This chain links TRBV12-3 or TRBV12-4 with TRBJ2-7; D is unresolved. The CDR3 loop spans 12 amino acids. Trimming shortened V by 5 bases and J by 8 bases, and 13 bases separated the two germline ends. The CDR3 sequence: CASSLPQTQQYF. In DNA form, the CDR3 reads TGTGCCAGCAGTCTCCCACAGACGCAGCAGTACTTC.

Comments on this clonotype: Sequence at one end of the junction differs from germline and may be a read error. This rearrangement joins TRBV2 to TRBJ2-1, with a weak D call TRBD1 (6 bases). The germline V gene has CDR1 SNHLY and CDR2 FYNNEI. CDR3 length: 15 amino acids. The DNA for the CDR3 is TGTGCCAACAGTTACCTCCGTACAGGGAACAATGAGCAGTTCTTC. Translating it yields CANSYLRTGNNEQFF. Filled out from reference TRBV2 and TRBJ2-1, the complete variable domain reads EPEVTQTPSHQVTQMGQEVILRCVPISNHLYFYWYRQILGQKVEFLVSFYNNEISEKSEIFDDQFSVERPDGSNFTLKIRSTKLEDSAMYFCANSYLRTGNNEQFFGPGTRLTVL.

This clonotype was counted only a few times. The chain recombines TRBV14 with TRBJ1-5, with 7 bases matching TRBD1. Germline trimming cut 3 bases from V and 4 bases from J; bases unmatched to any gene: 9. The CDR3 runs 16 residues. Germline CDR1 is SGHDN and CDR2 is FVKESK. For the CDR3, the DNA is TGTGCCAGCAGCCACCCCCCCTCGGGACAGAATCAGCCCCAGCATTTT. This encodes CASSHPPSGQNQPQHF. Looking up the rest from reference TRBV14 and TRBJ1-5 gives the full variable domain: EAGVTQFPSHSVIEKGQTVTLRCDPISGHDNLYWYRRVMGKEIKFLLHFVKESKQDESGMPNNRFLAERTGGTYSTLKVQPAELEDSGVYFCASSHPPSGQNQPQHFGDGTRLSIL.

This clonotype was recorded a few times. The genes are TRBV4-3 and TRBJ2-7; 10 nucleotides line up with TRBD2. CDR1 and CDR2 from the germline V gene are LGHNA and YSLEER. This CDR3 contains 16 residues. After removal of 3 bases from V and 3 bases from J, the junction contained 8 bases not matched to a gene. The CDR3 region is CASSHPLAGLLYEQYF. The CDR3 region has the DNA TGCGCCAGCAGCCACCCACTAGCGGGGCTACTCTACGAGCAGTACTTC.

Worth noting for this clonotype: A read error may account for a junction end that differs from germline. The chain employs TRBV4-1 and TRBJ2-7, with TRBD2 matching 9 bases. CDR3 length: 15 residues. CDR1 is MGHRA and CDR2 is YSYEKL in the germline V gene. The DNA of the CDR3 is TGCGCCAGGAGCCGGGCCTGGGCGGGAGGGTACGAGCAGTACTTC. It yields the protein CARSRAWAGGYEQYF.

The sample holds many counts of this clonotype. This chain uses TRBV3-1 with TRBJ2-1; 11 bases agree with TRBD2. Germline V lookup: CDR1 LGHDT, CDR2 YNNKEL (reference sequence). The CDR3 consists of 18 residues. With 1 base clipped from V and 2 bases from J, the junction kept 7 bases outside the gene matches. Here the CDR3 DNA reads TGTGCCAGCAGCCAAGGAAGGCTAGCGGGAGGTCCCTACAATGAGCAGTTCTTC. Protein: CASSQGRLAGGPYNEQFF.

This clonotype showed up just a few times. The chain uses TRBV29-1 and TRBJ2-5, with unresolved D. Trimming shortened V by 4 bases and J by 4 bases, and 10 bases separated the two germline ends. This CDR3 contains 12 residues. Germline V gene data show CDR1 as SQVTM and CDR2 as ANQGSEA. CDR3 coding DNA: TGCAGCGTTGCGAGTAGGCCAGAGACCCAGTACTTC. Translation: CSVASRPETQYF.

To note about this clonotype: A junction boundary mismatches the germline segment, possibly from a read error. The chain carries TRBV15 and TRBJ2-5; D gene uncertain. Per germline, CDR1 LNHNV and CDR2 YYDKDF (reference sequence). This CDR3 contains 15 residues. CDR3 region: CAPRRALGLPAPPSF. The DNA of the CDR3 is TGTGCCCCCCGCCGCGCTCTGGGCCTCCCCGCGCCCCCGTCCTTC.

The CDR3 DNA sequence: TGTGCCAGCAGCTTAAGGATTGGTGGTGAGCAGTTCTTC. Its translation: CASSLRIGGEQFF. This sequence joins TRBV11-2 and TRBJ2-1; no reliable D call. V dropped 2 bases and J dropped 9 bases, with 11 bases sitting between them. This CDR3 has 13 residues. Germline V lookup: CDR1 SGHAT, CDR2 FQNNGV.

This clonotype was observed many times. The chain links TRBV20-1 to TRBJ2-1; no firm D call. The CDR3 runs to 16 residues. V was trimmed by 4 bases and J by 9 bases, leaving 25 bases between them. Germline V lookup: CDR1 DFQATT, CDR2 SNEGSKA (reference sequence). The CDR3 here is CSANPLSSRLFSEQFF. CDR3 nucleotides: TGCAGTGCTAACCCCCTGAGTAGCCGGCTTTTTAGTGAGCAGTTCTTC.

This clonotype was recorded at least ten times. J is TRBJ2-6 and V is TRBV7-3; 7 bases fit TRBD1. The J segment lost 0 bases and the V segment lost 1 base, leaving 3 bases of the junction unmatched. The CDR3 has 17 residues. Germline assignment: CDR1 SGHTA and CDR2 FQGTGA. The CDR3 loop reads CASSLSGTASGANVLTF. CDR3 sequence (DNA): TGTGCCAGCAGCTTAAGTGGGACAGCCTCTGGGGCCAACGTCCTGACTTTC.

This clonotype was counted between two and nine times. The rearrangement links TRBV4-1 to TRBJ2-7; no clear D. Trimming pared 5 bases from V and 3 bases from J, leaving 17 bases between. The CDR3 spans 15 residues. Germline CDR1 reads MGHRA; CDR2 reads YSYEKL. In DNA form, the CDR3 reads TGCGCCAGCAGCATCGATAGAAGTCCCAACTACGAGCAGTACTTC. Amino acids: CASSIDRSPNYEQYF.